In its sample, the clone carrying this T cell receptor beta chain was seen a few times. Trimming pared 3 bases from V and 5 bases from J, leaving 10 bases between. The CDR3 loop spans 13 amino acids. CDR1 is SGHTA and CDR2 is FQGNSA in the germline V gene. The data stem from a study of blood T cell repertoires in COVID-19. Study details: The cDNA or gDNA used as material had been derived from T cells, B-cell-depleted T cells, or PBMCs.

The age range of participants was about 18 to 100 years, with residence in under 30 US areas. Which cohort a participant joined came from the clinical history participants gave. Assay used: immunoSEQ multiplex PCR; TCRdb lists only in-frame clones, some missing. The table shows under 250,000 clones, with over 80% occurring only once. Input material: PBMCs or T cells enriched from blood (not recorded which). The chain carries TRBV7-2 and TRBJ1-2; no clear D gene. The source is a young woman with acute COVID-19. The CDR3 region is CASSFGVGYGYTF. DNA for the CDR3: TGTGCCAGCAGCTTCGGGGTGGGGTATGGCTACACCTTC.